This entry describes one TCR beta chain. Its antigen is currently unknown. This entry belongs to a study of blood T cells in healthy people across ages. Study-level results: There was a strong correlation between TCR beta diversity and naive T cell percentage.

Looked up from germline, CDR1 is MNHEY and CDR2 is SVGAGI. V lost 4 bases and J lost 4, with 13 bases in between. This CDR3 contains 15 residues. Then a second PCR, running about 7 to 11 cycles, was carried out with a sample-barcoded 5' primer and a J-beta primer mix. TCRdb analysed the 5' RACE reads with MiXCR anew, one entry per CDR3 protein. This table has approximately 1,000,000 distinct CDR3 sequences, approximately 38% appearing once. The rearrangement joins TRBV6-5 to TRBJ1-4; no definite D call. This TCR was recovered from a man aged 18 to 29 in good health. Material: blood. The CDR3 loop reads CASSSPAGSNEKLFF. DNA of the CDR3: TGTGCCAGCAGTTCCCCTGCGGGCAGTAATGAAAAACTGTTTTTT.